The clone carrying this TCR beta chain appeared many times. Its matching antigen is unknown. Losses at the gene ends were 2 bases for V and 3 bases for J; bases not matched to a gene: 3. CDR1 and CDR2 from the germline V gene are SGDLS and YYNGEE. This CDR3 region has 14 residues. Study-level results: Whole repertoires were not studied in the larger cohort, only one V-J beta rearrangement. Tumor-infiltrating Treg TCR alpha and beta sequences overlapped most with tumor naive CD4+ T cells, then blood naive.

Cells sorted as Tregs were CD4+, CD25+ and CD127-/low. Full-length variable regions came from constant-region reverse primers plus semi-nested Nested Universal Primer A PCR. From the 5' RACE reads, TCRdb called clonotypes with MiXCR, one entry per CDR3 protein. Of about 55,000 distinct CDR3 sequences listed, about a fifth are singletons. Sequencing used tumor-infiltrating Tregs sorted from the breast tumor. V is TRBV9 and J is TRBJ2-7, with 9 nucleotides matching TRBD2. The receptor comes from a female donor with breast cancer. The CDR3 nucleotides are TGTGCCAGCAGCGTTCTAGCGGGGAGCTACGAGCAGTACTTC. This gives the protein CASSVLAGSYEQYF.